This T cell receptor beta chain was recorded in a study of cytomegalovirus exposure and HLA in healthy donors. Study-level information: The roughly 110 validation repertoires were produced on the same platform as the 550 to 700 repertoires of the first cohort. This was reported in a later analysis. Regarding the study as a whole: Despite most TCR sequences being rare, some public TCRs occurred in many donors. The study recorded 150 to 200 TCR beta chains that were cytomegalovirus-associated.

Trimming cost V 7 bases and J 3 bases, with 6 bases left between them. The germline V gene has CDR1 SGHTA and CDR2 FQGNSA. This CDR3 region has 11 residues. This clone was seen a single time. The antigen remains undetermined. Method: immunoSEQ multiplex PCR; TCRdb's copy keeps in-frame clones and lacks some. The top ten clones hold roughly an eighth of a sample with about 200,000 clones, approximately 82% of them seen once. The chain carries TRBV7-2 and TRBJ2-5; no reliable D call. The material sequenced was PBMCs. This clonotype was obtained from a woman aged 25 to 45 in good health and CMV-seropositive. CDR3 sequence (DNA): TGTGCCAGCACGCAGAAAGAGACCCAGTACTTC. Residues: CASTQKETQYF.